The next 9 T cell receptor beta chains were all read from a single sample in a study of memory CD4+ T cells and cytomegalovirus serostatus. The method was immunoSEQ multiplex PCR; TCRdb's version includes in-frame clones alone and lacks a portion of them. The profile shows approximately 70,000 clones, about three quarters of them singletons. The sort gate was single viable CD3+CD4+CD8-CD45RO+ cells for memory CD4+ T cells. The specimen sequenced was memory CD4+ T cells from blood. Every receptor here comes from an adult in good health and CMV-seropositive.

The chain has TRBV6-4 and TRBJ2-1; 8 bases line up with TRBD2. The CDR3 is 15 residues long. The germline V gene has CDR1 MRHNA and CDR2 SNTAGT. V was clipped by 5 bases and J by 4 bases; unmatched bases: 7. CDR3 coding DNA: TGTGCCAGCAGTAAATCGACGGGAGGGTACAATGAGCAGTTCTTC. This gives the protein CASSKSTGGYNEQFF.

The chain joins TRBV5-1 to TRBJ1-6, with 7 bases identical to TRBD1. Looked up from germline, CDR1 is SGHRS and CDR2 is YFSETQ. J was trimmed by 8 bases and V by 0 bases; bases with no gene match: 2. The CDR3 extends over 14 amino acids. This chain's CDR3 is CASSLDDRDSPLHF. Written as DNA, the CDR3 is TGCGCCAGCAGCTTGGACGACAGGGATTCACCCCTCCACTTT.

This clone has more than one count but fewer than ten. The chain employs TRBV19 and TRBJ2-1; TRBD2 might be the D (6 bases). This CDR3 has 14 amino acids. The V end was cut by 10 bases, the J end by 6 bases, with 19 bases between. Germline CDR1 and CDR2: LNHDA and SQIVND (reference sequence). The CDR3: CATRQRVDSNEQFF. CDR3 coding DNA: TGTGCCACACGCCAGCGGGTAGATAGCAATGAGCAGTTCTTC.

CDR3 in DNA: TGTGCCAGCAGCTTGTTGGCGTCAGATACGCAGTATTTT. Its translation: CASSLLASDTQYF. The V gene is TRBV5-4, the J gene TRBJ2-3; D unresolved. Trimming left V 1 base short and J 4 bases short, with 7 bases between. The CDR3 has 13 residues. Per the germline V gene, CDR1 is SGHNT and CDR2 is YYREEE (reference sequence).

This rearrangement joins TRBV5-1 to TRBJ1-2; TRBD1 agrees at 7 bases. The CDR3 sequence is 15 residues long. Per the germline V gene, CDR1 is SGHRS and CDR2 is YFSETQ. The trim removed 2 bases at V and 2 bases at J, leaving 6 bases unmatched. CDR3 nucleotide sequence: TGCGCCAGCAGCTTAACAGGGGACCCGAACTATGGCTACACCTTC. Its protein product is CASSLTGDPNYGYTF.

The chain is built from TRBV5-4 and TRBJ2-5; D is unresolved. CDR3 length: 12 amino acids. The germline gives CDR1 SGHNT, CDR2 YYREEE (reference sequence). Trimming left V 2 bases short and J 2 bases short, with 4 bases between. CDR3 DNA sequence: TGTGCCAGCAGCTTACCACAAGAGACCCAGTACTTC. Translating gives CASSLPQETQYF.

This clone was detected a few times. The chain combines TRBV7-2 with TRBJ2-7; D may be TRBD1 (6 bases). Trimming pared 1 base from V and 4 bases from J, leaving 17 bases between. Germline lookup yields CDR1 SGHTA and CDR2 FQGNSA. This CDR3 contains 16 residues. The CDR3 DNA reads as TGTGCCAGCAGCTTAGTATCGGCCAGGGGAGAATACGAGCAGTACTTC. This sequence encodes CASSLVSARGEYEQYF.

The CDR3 DNA reads as TGTGCCAGCAGCTTAGGACAGTTCCCGCCCAATAACTATGGCTACACCTTC. This encodes CASSLGQFPPNNYGYTF. The chain employs TRBV7-9 and TRBJ1-2, with D tentatively TRBD1 (5 bases). CDR1 is SEHNR, CDR2 FQNEAQ, per germline (reference sequence). The CDR3 length is 17 residues. V lost 1 base, J lost 1 base, and 16 bases lay in between.

The CDR3 sequence: CASSQLAGGTYEQYF. Written as DNA, the CDR3 is TGTGCCAGCAGTCAACTAGCGGGAGGCACCTACGAGCAGTACTTC. The chain couples TRBV28 to TRBJ2-7; TRBD2 matches at 12 bases. The CDR3 consists of 15 residues. Germline assignment: CDR1 MDHEN and CDR2 SYDVKM. V lost 5 bases to trimming and J lost 2 bases; unmatched junction nucleotides: 4.